This T cell receptor (beta chain) comes out of a study of T cells in Graves' hyperthyroidism and ophthalmopathy. Study findings and constraints: Stable hyperthyroidism was separated from ophthalmopathy by a model based on 13 V-J features. Among thyroid clonotypes expanded above 0.001, most also appeared in blood.

The V segment lost 0 bases and the J segment 5 bases; nucleotides outside the gene matches: 2. The germline V gene encodes CDR1 MGHRA and CDR2 YSYEKL. This CDR3 has 14 residues. RNA transcripts yielded amplified TCR beta CDR3 regions. Primed by the HTBI set, a first-round RT-PCR was run on the TCR CDR3. Using its own MiXCR run on the multiplex PCR reads, TCRdb lists one record per CDR3 protein. The sample consists of a few hundred thousand distinct CDR3 sequences, under 20% of them appearing once. Among the patients, aged 18 to 65, hyperthyroidism was newly diagnosed and had lasted under 2 months. The source of the PBMCs was approximately 9.5 ml of fresh peripheral blood. This clonotype has ten or more counts. What it recognizes is unknown.

Sequencing was done on a sample of blood. J is TRBJ2-5 and V is TRBV4-1, with TRBD1 matching over 8 bases. The sequence was collected from a woman between 18 and 29 years old with Graves' hyperthyroidism. The CDR3 is CASSQDGDRETQYF. The CDR3 DNA sequence: TGCGCCAGCAGCCAAGATGGGGACAGGGAGACCCAGTACTTC.